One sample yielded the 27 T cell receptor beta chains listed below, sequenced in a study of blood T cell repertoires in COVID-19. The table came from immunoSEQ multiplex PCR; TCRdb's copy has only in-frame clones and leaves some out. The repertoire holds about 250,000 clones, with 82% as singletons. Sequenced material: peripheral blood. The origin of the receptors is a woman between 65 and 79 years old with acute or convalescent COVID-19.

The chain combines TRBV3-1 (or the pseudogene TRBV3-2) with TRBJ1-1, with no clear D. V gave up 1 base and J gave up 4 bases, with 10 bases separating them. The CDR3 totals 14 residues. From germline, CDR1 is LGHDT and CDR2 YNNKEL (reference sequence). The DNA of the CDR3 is TGTGCCAGCAGCCAAGCCCGGAGGGCCACTGAAGCTTTCTTT. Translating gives CASSQARRATEAFF.

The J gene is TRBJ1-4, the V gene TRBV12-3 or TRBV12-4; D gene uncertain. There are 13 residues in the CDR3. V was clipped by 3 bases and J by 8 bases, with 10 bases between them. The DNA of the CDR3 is TGTGCCAGCAGTTTGGAAGGCGGCGAAAAACTGTTTTTT. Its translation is CASSLEGGEKLFF.

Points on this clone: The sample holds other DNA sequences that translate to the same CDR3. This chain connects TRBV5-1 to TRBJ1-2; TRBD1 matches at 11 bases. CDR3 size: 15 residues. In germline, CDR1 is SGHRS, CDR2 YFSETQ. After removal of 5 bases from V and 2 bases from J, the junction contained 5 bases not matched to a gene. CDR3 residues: CASSSGTGGNYGYTF. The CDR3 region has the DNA TGCGCCAGCAGTTCCGGGACAGGGGGAAACTATGGCTACACCTTC.

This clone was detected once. The CDR3 DNA reads as TGTGCCAGCAGTTCCCCCTCCGGGACAGGGAACTATGGCTACACCTTC. This translates into CASSSPSGTGNYGYTF. The V gene is TRBV28, the J gene TRBJ1-2, with 9 positions matching TRBD1. This CDR3 comprises 16 residues. With V trimmed by 4 bases and J by 2 bases, 8 bases remained unmatched. Germline CDR1 and CDR2: MDHEN and SYDVKM.

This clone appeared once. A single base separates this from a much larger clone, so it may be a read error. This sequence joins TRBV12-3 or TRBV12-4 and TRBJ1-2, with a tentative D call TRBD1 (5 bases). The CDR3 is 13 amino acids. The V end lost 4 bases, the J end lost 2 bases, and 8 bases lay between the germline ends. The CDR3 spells CASSSTENYGYTF. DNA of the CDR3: TGTGCCAGCAGTTCGACAGAGAACTATGGCTACACCTTC.

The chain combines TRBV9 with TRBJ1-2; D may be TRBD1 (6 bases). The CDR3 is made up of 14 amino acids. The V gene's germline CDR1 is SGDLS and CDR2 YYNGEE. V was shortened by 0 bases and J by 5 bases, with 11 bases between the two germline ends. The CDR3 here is CASSVDPQGYGYTF. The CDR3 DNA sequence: TGTGCCAGCAGCGTAGACCCCCAGGGGTATGGCTACACCTTC.

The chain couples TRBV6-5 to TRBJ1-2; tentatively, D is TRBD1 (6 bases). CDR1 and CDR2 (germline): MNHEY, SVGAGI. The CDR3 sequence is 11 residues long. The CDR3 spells CVVGQTGRYTF. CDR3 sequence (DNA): TGTGTAGTTGGTCAAACAGGGCGGTACACCTTC.

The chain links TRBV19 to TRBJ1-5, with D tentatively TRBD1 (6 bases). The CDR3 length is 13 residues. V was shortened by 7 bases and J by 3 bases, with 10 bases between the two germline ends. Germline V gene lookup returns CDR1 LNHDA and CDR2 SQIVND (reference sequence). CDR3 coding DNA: TGTGCCAGTACCGACAGGTACAATCAGCCCCAGCATTTT. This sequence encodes CASTDRYNQPQHF.

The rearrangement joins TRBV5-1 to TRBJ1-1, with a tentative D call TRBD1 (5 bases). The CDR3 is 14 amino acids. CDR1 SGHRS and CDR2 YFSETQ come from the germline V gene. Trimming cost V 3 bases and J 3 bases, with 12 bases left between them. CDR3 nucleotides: TGCGCCAGCAGCTGGAGGGGTGGGGACACTGAAGCTTTCTTT. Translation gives CASSWRGGDTEAFF.

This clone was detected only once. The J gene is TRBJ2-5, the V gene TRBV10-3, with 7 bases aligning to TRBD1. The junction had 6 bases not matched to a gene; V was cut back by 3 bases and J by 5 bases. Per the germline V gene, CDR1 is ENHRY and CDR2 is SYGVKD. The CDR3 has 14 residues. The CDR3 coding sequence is TGTGCCATCAGTGAAAGGGGGCCGGTGGAGACCCAGTACTTC. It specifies CAISERGPVETQYF.

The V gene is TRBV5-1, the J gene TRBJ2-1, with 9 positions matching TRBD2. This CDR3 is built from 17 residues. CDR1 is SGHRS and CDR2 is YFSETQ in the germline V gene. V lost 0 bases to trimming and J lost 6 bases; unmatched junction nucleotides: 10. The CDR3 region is CASSLVLSSGVGNEQFF. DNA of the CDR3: TGCGCCAGCAGCTTGGTTCTCTCTAGCGGGGTAGGCAATGAGCAGTTCTTC.

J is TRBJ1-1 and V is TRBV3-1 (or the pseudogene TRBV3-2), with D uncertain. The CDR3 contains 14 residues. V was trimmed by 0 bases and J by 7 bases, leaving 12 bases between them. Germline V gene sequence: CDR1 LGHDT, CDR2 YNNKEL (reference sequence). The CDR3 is CASSQDVTALEAFF. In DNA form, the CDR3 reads TGTGCCAGCAGCCAAGACGTGACTGCACTTGAAGCTTTCTTT.

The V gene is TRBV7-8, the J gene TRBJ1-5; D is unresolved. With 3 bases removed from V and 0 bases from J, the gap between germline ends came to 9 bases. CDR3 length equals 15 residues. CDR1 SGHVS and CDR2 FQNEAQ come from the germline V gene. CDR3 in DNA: TGTGCCAGCAGCTTCGACACGAGTAGCAATCAGCCCCAGCATTTT. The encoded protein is CASSFDTSSNQPQHF.

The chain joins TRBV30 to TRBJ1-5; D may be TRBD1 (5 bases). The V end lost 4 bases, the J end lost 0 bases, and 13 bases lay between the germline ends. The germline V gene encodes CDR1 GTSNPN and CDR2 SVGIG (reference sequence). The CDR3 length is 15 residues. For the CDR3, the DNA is TGTGCCTGGACGATAGGGGACTATAGCAATCAGCCCCAGCATTTT. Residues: CAWTIGDYSNQPQHF.

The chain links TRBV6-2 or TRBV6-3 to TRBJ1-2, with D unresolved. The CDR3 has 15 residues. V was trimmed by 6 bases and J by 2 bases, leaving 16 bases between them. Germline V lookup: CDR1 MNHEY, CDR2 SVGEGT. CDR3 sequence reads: CASSLDGISNYGYTF. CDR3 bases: TGTGCCAGCAGCTTAGACGGGATTTCAAACTATGGCTACACCTTC.

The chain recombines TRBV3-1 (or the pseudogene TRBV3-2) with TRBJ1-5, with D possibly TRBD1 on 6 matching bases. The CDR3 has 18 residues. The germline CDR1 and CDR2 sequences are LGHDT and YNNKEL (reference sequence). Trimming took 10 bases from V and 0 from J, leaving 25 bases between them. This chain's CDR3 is CATLLQGRPCNSNQPQHF. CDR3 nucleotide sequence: TGTGCCACCTTGTTACAGGGAAGGCCTTGCAATAGCAATCAGCCCCAGCATTTT.

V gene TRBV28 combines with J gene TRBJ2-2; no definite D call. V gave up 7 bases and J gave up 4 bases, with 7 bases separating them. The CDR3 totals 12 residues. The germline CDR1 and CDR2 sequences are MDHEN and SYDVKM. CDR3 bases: TGTGCCAGCACCCAGTTCACCGGGGAGCTGTTTTTT. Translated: CASTQFTGELFF.

CDR3 sequence: CSVVLDRGVGYTF. CDR3 DNA sequence: TGCAGCGTTGTACTGGACAGGGGGGTCGGCTACACCTTC. The chain is built from TRBV29-1 and TRBJ1-2; 10 positions match TRBD1. Per germline, CDR1 SQVTM and CDR2 ANQGSEA. The CDR3 runs 13 residues. V shed 4 bases, J shed 8 bases, and the junction held 7 bases outside the gene matches. The complete variable domain, with remaining parts taken from reference TRBV29-1 and TRBJ1-2, reads SAVISQKPSRDICQRGTSLTIQCQVDSQVTMMFWYRQQPGQSLTLIATANQGSEATYESGFVIDKFPISRPNLTFSTLTVSNMSPEDSSIYLCSVVLDRGVGYTFGSGTRLTVV.

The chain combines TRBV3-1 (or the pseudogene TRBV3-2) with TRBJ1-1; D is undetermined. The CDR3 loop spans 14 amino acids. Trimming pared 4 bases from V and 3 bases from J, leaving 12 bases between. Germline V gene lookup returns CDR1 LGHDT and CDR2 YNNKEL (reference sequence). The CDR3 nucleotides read TGTGCCAGCAGCCGCGTTGGAGGAGACACTGAAGCTTTCTTT. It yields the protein CASSRVGGDTEAFF.

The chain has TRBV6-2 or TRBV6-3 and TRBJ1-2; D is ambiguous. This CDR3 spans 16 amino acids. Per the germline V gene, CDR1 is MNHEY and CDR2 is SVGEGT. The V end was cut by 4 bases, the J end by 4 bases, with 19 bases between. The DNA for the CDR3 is TGTGCCAGCAGTTTAATTTCGGGGAGTACTATCTATGGCTACACCTTC. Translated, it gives CASSLISGSTIYGYTF.

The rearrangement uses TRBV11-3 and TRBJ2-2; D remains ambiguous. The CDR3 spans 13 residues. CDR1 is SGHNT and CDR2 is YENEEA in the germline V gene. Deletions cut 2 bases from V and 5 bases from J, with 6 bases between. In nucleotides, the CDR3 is TGTGCCAGCAGCTTAAGAGTTACCGGGGAGCTGTTTTTT. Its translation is CASSLRVTGELFF. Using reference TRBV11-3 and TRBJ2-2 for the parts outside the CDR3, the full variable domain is EAGVVQSPRYKIIEKKQPVAFWCNPISGHNTLYWYLQNLGQGPELLIRYENEEAVDDSQLPKDRFSAERLKGVDSTLKIQPAELGDSAVYLCASSLRVTGELFFGEGSRLTVL.

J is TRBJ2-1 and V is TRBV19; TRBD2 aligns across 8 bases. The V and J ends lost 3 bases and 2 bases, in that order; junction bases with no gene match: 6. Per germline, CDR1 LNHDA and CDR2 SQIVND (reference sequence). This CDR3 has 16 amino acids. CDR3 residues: CASSMGSGVTYNEQFF. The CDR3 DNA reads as TGTGCCAGTAGTATGGGTAGCGGGGTAACCTACAATGAGCAGTTCTTC. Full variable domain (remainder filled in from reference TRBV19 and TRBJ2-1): DGGITQSPKYLFRKEGQNVTLSCEQNLNHDAMYWYRQDPGQGLRLIYYSQIVNDFQKGDIAEGYSVSREKKESFPLTVTSAQKNPTAFYLCASSMGSGVTYNEQFFGPGTRLTVL.

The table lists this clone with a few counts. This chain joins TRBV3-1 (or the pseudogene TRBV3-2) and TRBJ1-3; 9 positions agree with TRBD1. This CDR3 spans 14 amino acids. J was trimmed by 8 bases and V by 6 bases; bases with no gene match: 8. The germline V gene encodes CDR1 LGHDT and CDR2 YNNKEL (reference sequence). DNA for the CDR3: TGTGCCAGCAGTCGAATGACAGGGGGAGACACCATATATTTT. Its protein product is CASSRMTGGDTIYF.

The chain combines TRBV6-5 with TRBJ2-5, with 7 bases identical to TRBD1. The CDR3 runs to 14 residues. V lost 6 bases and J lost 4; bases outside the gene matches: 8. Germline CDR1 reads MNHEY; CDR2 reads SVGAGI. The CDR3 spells CASRFRRGRETQYF. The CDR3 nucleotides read TGTGCCAGCAGATTTCGTAGGGGGCGAGAGACCCAGTACTTC.

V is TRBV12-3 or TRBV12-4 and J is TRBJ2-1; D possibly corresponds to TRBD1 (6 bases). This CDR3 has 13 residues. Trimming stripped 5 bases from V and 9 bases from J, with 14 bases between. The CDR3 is CASSANRDSEQFF. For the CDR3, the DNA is TGTGCCAGCAGTGCGAACAGGGATAGTGAGCAGTTCTTC.

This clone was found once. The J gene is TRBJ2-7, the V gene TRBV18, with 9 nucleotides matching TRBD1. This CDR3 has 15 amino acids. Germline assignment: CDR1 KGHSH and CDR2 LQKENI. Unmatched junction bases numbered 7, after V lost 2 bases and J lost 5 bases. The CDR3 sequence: CASSPLRTGANEQYF. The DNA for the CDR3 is TGTGCCAGCTCACCATTAAGGACAGGGGCAAACGAGCAGTACTTC. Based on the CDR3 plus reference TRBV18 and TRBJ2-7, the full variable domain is NAGVMQNPRHLVRRRGQEARLRCSPMKGHSHVYWYRQLPEEGLKFMVYLQKENIIDESGMPKERFSAEFPKEGPSILRIQQVVRGDSAAYFCASSPLRTGANEQYFGPGTRLTVT.

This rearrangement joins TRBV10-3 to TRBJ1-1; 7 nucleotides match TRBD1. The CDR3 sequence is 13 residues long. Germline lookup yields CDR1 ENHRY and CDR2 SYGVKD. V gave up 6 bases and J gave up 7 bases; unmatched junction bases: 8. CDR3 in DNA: TGTGCCATCAGCGACAGGGCGGCCCATGAAGCTTTCTTT. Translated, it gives CAISDRAAHEAFF.